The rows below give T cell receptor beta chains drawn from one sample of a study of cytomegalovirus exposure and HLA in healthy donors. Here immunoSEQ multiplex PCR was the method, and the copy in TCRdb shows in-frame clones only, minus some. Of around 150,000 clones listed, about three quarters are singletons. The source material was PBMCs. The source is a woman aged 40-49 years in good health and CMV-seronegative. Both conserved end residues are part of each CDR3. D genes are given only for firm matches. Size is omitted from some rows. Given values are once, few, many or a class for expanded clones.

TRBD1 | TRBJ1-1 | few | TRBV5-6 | CASRYDRGGTEAFF | TGTGCCAGCAGATATGACAGGGGAGGAACTGAAGCTTTCTTT
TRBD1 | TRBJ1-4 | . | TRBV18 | CAGSDRGYEKLFF | TGTGCCGGCTCCGACAGGGGATATGAAAAACTGTTTTTT
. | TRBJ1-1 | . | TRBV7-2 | CASSLAHGALTEAFF | TGTGCCAGCAGCTTAGCGCATGGGGCGCTTACTGAAGCTTTCTTT
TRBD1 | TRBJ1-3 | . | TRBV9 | CASSVGGTGHSGNTIYF | TGTGCCAGCAGCGTAGGAGGGACAGGACACTCTGGAAACACCATATATTTT
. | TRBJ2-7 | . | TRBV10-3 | CAISDRTQGLAASEQYF | TGTGCCATCAGTGATCGAACCCAGGGCCTCGCCGCCTCCGAGCAGTACTTC
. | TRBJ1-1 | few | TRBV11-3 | CASSLDGRGGRAEAFF | TGTGCCAGCAGCCTAGACGGTCGGGGCGGGAGGGCTGAAGCTTTCTTT
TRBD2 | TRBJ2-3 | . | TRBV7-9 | CASSPFGTSGGNTQYF | TGTGCCAGCAGCCCTTTCGGGACTAGCGGGGGGAATACGCAGTATTTT
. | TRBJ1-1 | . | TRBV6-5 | CASSYQQGTNTEAFF | TGTGCCAGCAGTTACCAGCAGGGGACGAACACTGAAGCTTTCTTT
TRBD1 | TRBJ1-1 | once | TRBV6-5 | CASSSTTGGGSTEAFF | TGTGCCAGCAGTTCAACGACAGGGGGAGGTTCCACTGAAGCTTTCTTT
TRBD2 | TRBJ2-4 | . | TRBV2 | CASRLAGGAKNIQYF | TGTGCCAGCAGGCTAGCGGGGGGAGCCAAAAACATTCAGTACTTC
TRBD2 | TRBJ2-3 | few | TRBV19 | CASSGLAIGAQYF | TGTGCCAGTAGCGGACTAGCTATTGGGGCGCAGTATTTT
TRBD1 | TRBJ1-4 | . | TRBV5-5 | CASSLAGTGSKLFF | TGTGCCAGCAGCTTGGCCGGGACAGGTTCTAAACTGTTTTTT
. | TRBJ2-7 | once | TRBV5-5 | CASSFLHEQYF | TGTGCCAGCAGCTTTCTCCACGAGCAGTACTTC
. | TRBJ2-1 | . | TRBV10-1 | CASSEHRLVSSYNEQFF | TGCGCCAGCAGTGAGCATCGACTTGTTAGCTCCTACAATGAGCAGTTCTTC
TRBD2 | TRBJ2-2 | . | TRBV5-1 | CASSPDVSGGAVTGELFF | TGCGCCAGCAGCCCAGATGTCAGCGGGGGGGCCGTCACCGGGGAGCTGTTTTTT
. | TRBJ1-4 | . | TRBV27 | CASSYRTAEKLFF | TGTGCCAGCAGTTACCGGACAGCCGAAAAACTGTTTTTT
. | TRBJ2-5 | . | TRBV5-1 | CASSLGGGETQYF | TGCGCCAGCAGCTTGGGCGGAGGGGAGACCCAGTACTTC
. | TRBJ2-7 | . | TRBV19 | CASSKRQFPYYEQYF | TGTGCCAGTAGTAAGCGACAGTTCCCGTACTACGAGCAGTACTTC
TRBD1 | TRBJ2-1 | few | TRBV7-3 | CASSADRGNFNEQFF | TGTGCCAGCAGCGCCGACAGGGGAAACTTTAATGAGCAGTTCTTC
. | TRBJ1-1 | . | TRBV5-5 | CASARELFTEAFF | TGTGCCAGTGCCAGGGAACTCTTCACTGAAGCTTTCTTT
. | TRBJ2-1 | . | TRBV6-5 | CASSYLGDNEQFF | TGTGCCAGCAGTTATCTAGGGGACAATGAGCAGTTCTTC
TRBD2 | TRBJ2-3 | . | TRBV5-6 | CASSQLAGASTDTQYF | TGTGCCAGCAGCCAACTAGCGGGGGCTAGCACAGATACGCAGTATTTT
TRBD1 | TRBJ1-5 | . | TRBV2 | CASSVTGGPSNQPQHF | TGTGCCAGCAGTGTCACAGGGGGCCCTAGCAATCAGCCCCAGCATTTT
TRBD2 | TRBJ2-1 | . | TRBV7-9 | CASSLALGLAGGNEQFF | TGTGCCAGCAGCTTAGCCCTTGGACTAGCGGGGGGGAATGAGCAGTTCTTC
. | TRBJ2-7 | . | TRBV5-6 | CASNLLAADEQYF | TGTGCCAGCAACCTCCTGGCCGCGGACGAGCAGTACTTC
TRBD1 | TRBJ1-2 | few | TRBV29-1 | CSVGQGADGYTF | TGCAGCGTGGGACAGGGGGCGGATGGCTACACCTTC
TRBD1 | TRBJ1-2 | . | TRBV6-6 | CASSSGGQGRRGYTF | TGTGCCAGCAGTTCGGGGGGACAGGGTCGCCGAGGCTACACCTTC
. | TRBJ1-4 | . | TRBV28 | CASSDLVKANEKLFF | TGTGCCAGCAGTGATCTAGTCAAGGCTAATGAAAAACTGTTTTTT
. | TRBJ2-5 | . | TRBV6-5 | CASSYTGTQYF | TGTGCCAGCAGTTATACGGGGACCCAGTACTTC
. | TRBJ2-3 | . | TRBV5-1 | CASSMGNGLSTDTQYF | TGCGCCAGCAGCATGGGCAACGGACTATCCACAGATACGCAGTATTTT
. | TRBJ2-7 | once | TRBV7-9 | CSSSEGAYEQYF | TGTTCCAGCAGCGAGGGGGCCTACGAGCAGTACTTC
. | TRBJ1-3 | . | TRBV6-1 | CASSLGGAGYTIYF | TGTGCCAGCAGTTTGGGGGGGGCAGGATACACCATATATTTT
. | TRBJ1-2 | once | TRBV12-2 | CASPVVRDSNYGYTF | TGTGCAAGTCCAGTAGTCCGGGACTCGAACTATGGCTACACCTTC
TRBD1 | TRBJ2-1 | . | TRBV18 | CASSPLGQRASSNEQFF | TGTGCCAGCTCACCACTGGGACAGAGAGCGTCTTCGAATGAGCAGTTCTTC